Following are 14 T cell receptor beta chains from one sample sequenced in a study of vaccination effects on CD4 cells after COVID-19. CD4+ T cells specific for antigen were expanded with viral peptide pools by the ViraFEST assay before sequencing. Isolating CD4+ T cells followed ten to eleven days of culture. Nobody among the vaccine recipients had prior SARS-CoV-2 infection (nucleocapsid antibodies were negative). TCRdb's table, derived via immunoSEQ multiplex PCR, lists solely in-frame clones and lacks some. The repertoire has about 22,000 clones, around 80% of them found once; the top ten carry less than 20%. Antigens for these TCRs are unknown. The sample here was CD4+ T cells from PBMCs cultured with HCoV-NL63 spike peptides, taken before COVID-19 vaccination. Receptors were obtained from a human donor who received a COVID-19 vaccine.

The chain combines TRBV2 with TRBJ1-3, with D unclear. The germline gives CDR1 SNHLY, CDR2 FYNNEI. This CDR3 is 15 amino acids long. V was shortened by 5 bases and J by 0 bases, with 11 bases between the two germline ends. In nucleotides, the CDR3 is TGTGCCAGCAGTCGTTACCTCTACTCTGGAAACACCATATATTTT. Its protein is CASSRYLYSGNTIYF.

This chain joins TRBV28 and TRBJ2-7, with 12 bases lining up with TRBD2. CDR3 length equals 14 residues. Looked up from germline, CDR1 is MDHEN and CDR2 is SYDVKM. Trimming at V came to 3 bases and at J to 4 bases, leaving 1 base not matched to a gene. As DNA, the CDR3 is TGTGCCAGCAGTTTGACTAGCGGGAGTTACGAGCAGTACTTC. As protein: CASSLTSGSYEQYF.

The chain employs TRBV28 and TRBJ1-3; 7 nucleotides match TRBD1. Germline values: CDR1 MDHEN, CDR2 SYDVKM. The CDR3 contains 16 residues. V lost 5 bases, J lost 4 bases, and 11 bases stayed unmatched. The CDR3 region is CASSPKDRAFGNTIYF. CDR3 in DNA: TGTGCCAGCAGTCCCAAAGACAGGGCTTTCGGAAACACCATATATTTT.

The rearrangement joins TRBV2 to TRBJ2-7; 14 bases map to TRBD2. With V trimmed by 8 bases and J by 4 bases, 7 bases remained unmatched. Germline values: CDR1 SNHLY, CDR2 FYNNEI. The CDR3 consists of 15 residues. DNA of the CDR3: TGTGCCAGCCAGGGACTAGCGGGAGTTGCATACGAGCAGTACTTC. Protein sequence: CASQGLAGVAYEQYF.

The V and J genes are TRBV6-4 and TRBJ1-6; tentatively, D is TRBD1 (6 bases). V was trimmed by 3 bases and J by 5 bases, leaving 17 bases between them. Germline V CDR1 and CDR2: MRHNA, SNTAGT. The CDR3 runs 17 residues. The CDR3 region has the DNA TGTGCCAGCAGTGAAGGGGCCAGGGGAGCCGATAATTCACCCCTCCACTTT. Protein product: CASSEGARGADNSPLHF.

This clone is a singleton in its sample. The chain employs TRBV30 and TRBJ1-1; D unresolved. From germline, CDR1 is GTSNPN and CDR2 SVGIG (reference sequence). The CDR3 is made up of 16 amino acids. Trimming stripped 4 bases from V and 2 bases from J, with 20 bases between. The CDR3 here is CAWTATLSMKNTEAFF. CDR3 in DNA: TGTGCCTGGACGGCCACACTGTCAATGAAAAACACTGAAGCTTTCTTT.

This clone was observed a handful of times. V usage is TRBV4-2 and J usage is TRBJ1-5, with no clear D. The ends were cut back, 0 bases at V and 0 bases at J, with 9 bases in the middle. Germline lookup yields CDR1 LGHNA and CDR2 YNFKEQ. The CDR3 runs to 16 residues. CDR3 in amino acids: CASSQDGQFSNQPQHF. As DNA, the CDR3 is TGTGCCAGCAGCCAAGATGGGCAGTTTAGCAATCAGCCCCAGCATTTT.

DNA of the CDR3: TGTGCCACAAACCGGGACTACACCTACGAGCAGTACTTC. The encoded protein is CATNRDYTYEQYF. V usage is TRBV2 and J usage is TRBJ2-7; TRBD2 matches 7 bases. CDR3 length equals 13 residues. In germline, CDR1 is SNHLY, CDR2 FYNNEI. Trimming at V came to 10 bases and at J to 2 bases, leaving 8 bases not matched to a gene.

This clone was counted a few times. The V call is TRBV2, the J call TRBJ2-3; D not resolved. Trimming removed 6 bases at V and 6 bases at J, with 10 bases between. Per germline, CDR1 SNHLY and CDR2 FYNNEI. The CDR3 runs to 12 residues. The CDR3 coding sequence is TGTGCCAGCAGCGCCCAGGAGGATACGCAGTATTTT. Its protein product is CASSAQEDTQYF.

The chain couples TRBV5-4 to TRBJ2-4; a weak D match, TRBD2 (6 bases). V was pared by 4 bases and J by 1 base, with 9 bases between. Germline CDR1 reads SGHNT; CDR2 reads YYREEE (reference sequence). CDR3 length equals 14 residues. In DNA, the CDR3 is TGTGCCAGCAGCCCGGAGGGGGCCAAAAACATTCAGTACTTC. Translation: CASSPEGAKNIQYF.

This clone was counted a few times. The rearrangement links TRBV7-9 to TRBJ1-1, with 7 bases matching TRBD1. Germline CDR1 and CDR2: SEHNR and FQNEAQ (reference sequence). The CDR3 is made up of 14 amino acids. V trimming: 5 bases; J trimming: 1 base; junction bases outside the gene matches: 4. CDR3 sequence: CASSPQGRNTEAFF. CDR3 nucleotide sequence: TGTGCCAGCAGCCCACAGGGGAGGAACACTGAAGCTTTCTTT.

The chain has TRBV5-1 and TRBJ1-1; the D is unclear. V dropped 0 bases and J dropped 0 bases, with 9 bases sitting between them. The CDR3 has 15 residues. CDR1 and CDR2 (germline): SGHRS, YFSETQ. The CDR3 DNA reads TGCGCCAGCAGCTTGGCCTACCAGTTGAACACTGAAGCTTTCTTT. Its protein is CASSLAYQLNTEAFF.

Here the CDR3 reads CASSVGGGLTDTQYF. The CDR3 coding sequence is TGTGCCAGCAGCGTAGGCGGGGGGCTCACAGATACGCAGTATTTT. The chain joins TRBV9 to TRBJ2-3, with 8 bases identical to TRBD2. Germline values: CDR1 SGDLS, CDR2 YYNGEE. J was trimmed by 2 bases and V by 0 bases; bases with no gene match: 2. This CDR3 has 15 residues.

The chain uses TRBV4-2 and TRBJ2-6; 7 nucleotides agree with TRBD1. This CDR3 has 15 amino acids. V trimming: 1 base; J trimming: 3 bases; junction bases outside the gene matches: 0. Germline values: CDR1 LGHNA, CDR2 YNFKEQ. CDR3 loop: CASSQGQGGANVLTF. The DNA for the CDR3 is TGTGCCAGCAGCCAAGGACAGGGTGGGGCCAACGTCCTGACTTTC.